This T cell receptor beta chain was obtained from a study of T cells in Graves' hyperthyroidism and ophthalmopathy (dated by TCRdb to the late 2010s). For context, the study as a whole: Peripheral blood samples were taken at initial diagnosis, before any treatment was given. To identify TCR V-J signatures that set the groups apart, the researchers used a discovery cohort of more than 95 patients, made up of approximately 43 with Graves' ophthalmopathy and about 55 with stable Graves' hyperthyroidism. An independent validation cohort of under 20 hyperthyroidism patients and some 15 patients who later progressed to ophthalmopathy tested prospective prediction of ophthalmopathy. The roughly 94 discovery patients were randomly divided into training and test sets at a 7:3 ratio. Thyroid tissue and blood T-cell repertoires from six Graves' hyperthyroidism patients were also compared in the study. After sampling, hyperthyroidism patients received methimazole starting at 30 mg daily, and ophthalmopathy patients received high-dose intravenous methylprednisolone. TCR Vbeta CDR3 sequencing of 130 to 150 peripheral blood samples (over 40 ophthalmopathy, 70 to 85 hyperthyroidism and approximately 17 progressor patients) is reported in the paper.

Amplification of TCR beta CDR3 regions was carried out from RNA transcripts. The TCR CDR3 was subjected to a first round of RT-PCR using the HTBI primer set and the Qiagen OneStep RT-PCR kit. Libraries were constructed in a second round of multiplex PCR, after which size selection and purification were performed. Paired-end sequencing of the libraries was performed with 100 bp reads on an Illumina HiSeq2000. Per the original workflow: SOAPnuke was used to process the raw data, removing reads that contained adapters or uncalled bases, had a mean Phred below 15, or lacked an exact match to the constant primer or identifier. COPE v1.2.5 was used to merge the high-quality paired reads, and each unique nucleotide sequence was defined as a clonotype. MiTCR v1.1 was used to align clonotypes to the IMGT TRBV, TRBD and TRBJ reference segments. The analysis was restricted to V-J combinations with a frequency above 0.0001, which together covered just over 98% of the repertoires. A TCS score was defined as the ratio of F50 (clonal expansion) to E x V (chaos), with BLOSUM62-based TCRdist applied between CDR3 peptides within each V-J. Welch's t-statistics and random forest reduced around 510 V-J features to some 14, which were used in a naive Bayes classifier (R e1071). TCRdb itself trimmed the public reads at Q25 with fastp, ran MiXCR and retained productive beta chains. Rows with a matching CDR3 protein are joined into one entry that keeps the most common DNA and genes. The V and J calls reflect TCRdb's pipeline rather than the authors' work. The sample table holds some 350,000 distinct CDR3 sequences, of which approximately 25% were seen once. Of the sample, 73% is held by the ten largest clones.

This clonotype appeared many times. Its recognized antigen is unknown. One base away there is no much larger clone; base qualities are not given. Taken from the germline V gene, the CDR1 and CDR2 loops are SNHLY and FYNNEI. The junction carries 10 bases between V and J, which are trimmed by 4 bases and 4 bases respectively. Measured from the cysteine to the phenylalanine, the CDR3 is 13 residues long. The sequence is cut down to CDR3 DNA, 39 bases in frame from base 1. The paper's findings and limits, for the study overall: A 13 V-J signature model separated ophthalmopathy from stable hyperthyroidism, with 87.88% sensitivity and about 81% specificity in cross-validation and 80%/75% in testing. Most expanded thyroid clonotypes (frequency above 0.001) were also detected in blood, a finding suggesting that blood repertoires may reflect thyroid immune responses. In validation, progression to ophthalmopathy was predicted by the model with 65% to 71% sensitivity and 72.22% specificity, a median of roughly 6 months before onset. Sample size was not statistically predetermined, and blinding of investigators to group allocation was not performed.

A patient counted as having stable Graves' hyperthyroidism if no progression to ophthalmopathy occurred over 18 months of follow-up. Hyperthyroidism patients were newly diagnosed, had a disease duration of under 2 months, and were aged 18 to 65 years. The study excluded patients with uncontrolled infections, other autoimmune diseases, pregnancy or lactation. Diagnoses relied on clinical symptoms, serum thyroxine and TRAb, thyroid ultrasound and orbital computed tomography. Ficoll-Paque density gradient centrifugation was used to isolate PBMCs from around 10 ml of fresh peripheral blood. Total RNA was extracted with Trizol reagent, and quality was checked on an Agilent 2100 Bioanalyzer.

Source material: blood. This receptor was obtained from a man aged 50-59 years with Graves' hyperthyroidism. Recombination connected TRBV2 to TRBJ1-1; a tentative D call is TRBD1 (5 bases match). The CDR3 in this case is CASSGGEATEAFF. The nucleotide sequence is TGTGCCAGCAGTGGAGGGGAGGCCACTGAAGCTTTCTTT.